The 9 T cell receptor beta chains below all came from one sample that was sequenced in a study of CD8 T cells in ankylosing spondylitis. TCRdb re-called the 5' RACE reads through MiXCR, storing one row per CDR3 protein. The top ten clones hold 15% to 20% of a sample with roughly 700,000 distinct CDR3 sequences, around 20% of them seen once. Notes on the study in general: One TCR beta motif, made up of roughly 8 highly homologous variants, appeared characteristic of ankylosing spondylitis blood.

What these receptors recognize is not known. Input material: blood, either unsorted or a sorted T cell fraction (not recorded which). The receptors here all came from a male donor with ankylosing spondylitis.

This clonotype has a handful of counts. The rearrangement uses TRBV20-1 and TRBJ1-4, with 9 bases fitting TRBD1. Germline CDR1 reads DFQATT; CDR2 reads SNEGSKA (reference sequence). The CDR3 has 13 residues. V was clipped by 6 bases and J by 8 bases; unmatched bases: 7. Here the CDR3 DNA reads TGCAGTGCACAGACAGGGGGTCACGAAAAACTGTTTTTT. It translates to CSAQTGGHEKLFF.

Here the CDR3 reads CASSEVDRNNSPLHF. In DNA, the CDR3 is TGTGCCAGCAGTGAAGTGGACAGGAATAATTCACCCCTCCACTTT. V usage is TRBV25-1 and J usage is TRBJ1-6, with 7 bases identical to TRBD1. Germline V gene lookup returns CDR1 MGHDK and CDR2 SYGVNS. The V segment lost 2 bases and the J segment 5 bases; nucleotides outside the gene matches: 3. This CDR3 has 15 amino acids.

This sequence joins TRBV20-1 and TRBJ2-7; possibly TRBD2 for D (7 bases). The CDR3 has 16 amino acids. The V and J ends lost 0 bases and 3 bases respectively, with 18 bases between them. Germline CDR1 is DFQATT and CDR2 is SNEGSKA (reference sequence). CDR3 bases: TGCAGTGCTAGAGATCTGGCGGGGGCCACCCTCTACGAGCAGTACTTC. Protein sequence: CSARDLAGATLYEQYF.

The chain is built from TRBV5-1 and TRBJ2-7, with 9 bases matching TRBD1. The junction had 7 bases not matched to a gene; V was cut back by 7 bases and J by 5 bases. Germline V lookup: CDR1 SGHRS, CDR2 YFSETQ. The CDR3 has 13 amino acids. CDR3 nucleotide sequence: TGCGCCAGCCCTGGGACAGGGAGGGACGAGCAGTACTTC. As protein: CASPGTGRDEQYF. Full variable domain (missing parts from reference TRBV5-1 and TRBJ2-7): KAGVTQTPRYLIKTRGQQVTLSCSPISGHRSVSWYQQTPGQGLQFLFEYFSETQRNKGNFPGRFSGRQFSNSRSEMNVSTLELGDSALYLCASPGTGRDEQYFGPGTRLTVT.

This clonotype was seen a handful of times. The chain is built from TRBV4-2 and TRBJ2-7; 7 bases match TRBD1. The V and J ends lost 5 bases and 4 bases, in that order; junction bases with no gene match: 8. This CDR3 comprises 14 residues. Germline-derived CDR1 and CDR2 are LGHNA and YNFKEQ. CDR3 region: CASSRDSGPYEQYF. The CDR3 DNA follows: TGTGCCAGCAGCAGGGACAGTGGACCTTACGAGCAGTACTTC.

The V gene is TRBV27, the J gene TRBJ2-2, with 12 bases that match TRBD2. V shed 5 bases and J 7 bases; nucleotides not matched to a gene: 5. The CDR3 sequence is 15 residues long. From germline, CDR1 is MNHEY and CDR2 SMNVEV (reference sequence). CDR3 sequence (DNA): TGTGCCAGCAGTAGGACTAGCGGGAAAGGCGGGGAGCTGTTTTTT. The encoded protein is CASSRTSGKGGELFF.

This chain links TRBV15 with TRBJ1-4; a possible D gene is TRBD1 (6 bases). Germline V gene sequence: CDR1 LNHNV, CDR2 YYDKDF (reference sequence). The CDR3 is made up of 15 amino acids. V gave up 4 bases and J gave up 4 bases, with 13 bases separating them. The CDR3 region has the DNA TGTGCCACCAGCAAACGACAGGCGATTAATGAAAAACTGTTTTTT. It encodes CATSKRQAINEKLFF.

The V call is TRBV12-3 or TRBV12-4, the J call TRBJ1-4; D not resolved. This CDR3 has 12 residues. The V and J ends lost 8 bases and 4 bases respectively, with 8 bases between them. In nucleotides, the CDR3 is TGTGCCAGCGGGTCTATTAATGAAAAACTGTTTTTT. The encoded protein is CASGSINEKLFF.

CDR3 DNA sequence: TGCAGTGCGGTGTTATTGGGGACCCAGTACTTC. It codes for CSAVLLGTQYF. The chain is built from TRBV20-1 and TRBJ2-5; unclear D gene. This CDR3 is built from 11 residues. Germline V gives CDR1 DFQATT, CDR2 SNEGSKA (reference sequence). The V and J ends lost 6 bases and 7 bases respectively, with 12 bases between them.